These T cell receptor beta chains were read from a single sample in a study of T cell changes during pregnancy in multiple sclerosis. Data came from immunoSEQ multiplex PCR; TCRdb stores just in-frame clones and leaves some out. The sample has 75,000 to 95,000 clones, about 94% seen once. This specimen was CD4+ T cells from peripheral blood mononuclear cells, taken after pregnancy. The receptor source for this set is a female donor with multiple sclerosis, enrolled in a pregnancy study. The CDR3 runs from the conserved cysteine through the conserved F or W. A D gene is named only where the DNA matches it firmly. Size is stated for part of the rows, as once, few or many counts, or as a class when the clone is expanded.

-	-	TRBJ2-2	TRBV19	TGTGCCAGTAAATCGGAGGGAACCTTGTCGTCCGGGGAGCTGTTTTTT	CASKSEGTLSSGELFF
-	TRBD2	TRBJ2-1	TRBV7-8	TGTGCCAGCAGCTTCCTAGCGGGAGGATTAAATGAGCAGTTCTTC	CASSFLAGGLNEQFF
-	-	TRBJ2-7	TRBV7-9	TGTGCCAGCAGCTTAGCGTTGGCCGCAGGCTACGAGCAGTACTTC	CASSLALAAGYEQYF
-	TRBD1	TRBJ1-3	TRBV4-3	TGCGCCAGCAGCCAGACCGGGACAGGCCTAAACACCATATATTTT	CASSQTGTGLNTIYF
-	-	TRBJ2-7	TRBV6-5	TGTGCCAGCAGTCACCGGGACACCAGCTCCTACGAGCAGTACTTC	CASSHRDTSSYEQYF
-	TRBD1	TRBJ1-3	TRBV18	TGTGCCAGCTCAAAGGGACAGGCGGAAAACACCATATATTTT	CASSKGQAENTIYF
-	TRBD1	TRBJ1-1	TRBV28	TGTGCCAGCAGTTCACGCGGTGCAGGGGGTCTCCCTTTCTTT	CASSSRGAGGLPFF
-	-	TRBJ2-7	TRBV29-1	TGCAGCGCCTCGGGACTGAGCTCCTACGAGCAGTACTTC	CSASGLSSYEQYF
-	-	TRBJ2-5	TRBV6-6	TGTGCCAGCAGCTACGCGGGGACCCAGTACTTC	CASSYAGTQYF
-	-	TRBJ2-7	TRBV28	TGTGCCAGCCTATCTCCGGGGGGCCTGAGGGAGCAGTACTTC	CASLSPGGLREQYF
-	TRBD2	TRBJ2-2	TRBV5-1	TGCGCCAGCAGCTTCCAAAGCGGGAGGAACACCGGGGAGCTGTTTTTT	CASSFQSGRNTGELFF
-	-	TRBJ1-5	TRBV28	TGTGCCAGCAGTTCCACAGGGAAGAGCAATCAGCCCCAGCATTTT	CASSSTGKSNQPQHF
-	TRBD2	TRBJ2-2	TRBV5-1	TGCGCCAGCAGCTTGGGAGGCGGGAGGACCGGGGAGCTGTTTTTT	CASSLGGGRTGELFF
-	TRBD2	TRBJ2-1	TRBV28	TGTGCCAGCAGTTTAGCGGGTCTAGCGGGAGCCAATGAGCAGTTCTTC	CASSLAGLAGANEQFF
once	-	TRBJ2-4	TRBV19	TGTGCCAGTAGTTCCCAGGGACAAATCAAAAACATTCAGTACTTC	CASSSQGQIKNIQYF
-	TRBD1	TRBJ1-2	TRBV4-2	TGTGCCAGCAGCCGCGGTGGACAGGGGCACTATGGCTACACCTTC	CASSRGGQGHYGYTF
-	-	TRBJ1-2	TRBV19	TGTGCCAGTAGAGACCGGGACACCAATGGCTACACCTTC	CASRDRDTNGYTF
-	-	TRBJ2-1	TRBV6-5	TGTGCCAGCAGTTACTCTGGGACACACAGGGACGAGCAGTTCTTC	CASSYSGTHRDEQFF
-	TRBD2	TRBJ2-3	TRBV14	TGTGCCAGCAGCCTTGTAGCGGGAGCCCACACAGATACGCAGTATTTT	CASSLVAGAHTDTQYF
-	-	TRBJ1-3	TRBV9	TGTGCCAGCAGCGTAACGTACAGGCGCTCTGCGGACACCATATATTTT	CASSVTYRRSADTIYF
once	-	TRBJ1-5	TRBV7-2	TGTGCCAGCAGCTTATTCCTAGGGGTGAACCAGCCCCAGCATTTT	CASSLFLGVNQPQHF
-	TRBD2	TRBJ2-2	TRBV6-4	TGTGCCAGCAGACGGCGGGAGGACACCGGGGAGCTGTTTTTT	CASRRREDTGELFF
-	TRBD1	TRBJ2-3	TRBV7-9	TGTGCCAGCAGCCCGTCGACAGGGACGAAGTTCACAGATACGCAGTATTTT	CASSPSTGTKFTDTQYF
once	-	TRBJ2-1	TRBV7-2	TGTGCCAGCAGCTTCGACTCCAGCTCCTACAATGAGCAGTTCTTC	CASSFDSSSYNEQFF
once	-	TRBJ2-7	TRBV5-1	TGCGCCAGCAGCTTGGTGGCCGGGAACTACGAGCAGTACTTC	CASSLVAGNYEQYF
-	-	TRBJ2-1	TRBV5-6	TGTGCCAGCAGCTTCATGGGGGGACGCAATGAGCAGTTCTTC	CASSFMGGRNEQFF
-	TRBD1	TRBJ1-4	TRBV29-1	TGCAGCGTGGTCCCGGGACAGGGGACGGATAATGAAAAACTGTTTTTT	CSVVPGQGTDNEKLFF
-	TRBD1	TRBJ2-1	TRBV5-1	TGCGCCAGCAGCCCGCCGGGACAGGGAGGCAATGAGCAGTTCTTC	CASSPPGQGGNEQFF
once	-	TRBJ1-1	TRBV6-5	TGTGCCAGCAGCGGACAGATGAACACTGAAGCTTTCTTT	CASSGQMNTEAFF
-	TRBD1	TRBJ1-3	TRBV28	TGTGCCAGCAGTGATCAACAGGGGGCGGGAGGAAACACCATATATTTT	CASSDQQGAGGNTIYF
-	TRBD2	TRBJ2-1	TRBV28	TGTGCCAGCGCCCTCGCGGGGGGGATCAATGAGCAGTTCTTC	CASALAGGINEQFF
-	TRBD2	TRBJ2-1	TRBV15	TGTGCCACCAGCAGAGAACTCCAACTAGCGGGAGGGAATGAGCAGTTCTTC	CATSRELQLAGGNEQFF